This is a list of T cell receptor beta chains from one sample in a study of human T cells and chemical hapten exposure. TCRdb re-analysed the RACE reads in MiXCR, keeping a single row per CDR3 protein. The sample has 75,000 to 90,000 distinct CDR3 sequences; 9% to 12% are singletons. This specimen was whole blood, taken in connection with sensitization to the hapten diphenylcyclopropenone (DPC). These receptors were obtained from a woman aged 50 to 60 with alopecia areata. Some clones in this sample may be carry-over from other donors' samples. Each CDR3 is given without its conserved first and last residue.

v_call: TRBV10-3
cdr3_length: 13
j_call: TRBJ1-2
cdr3_aa: AISLSTGQGFGYT

v_call: TRBV18
cdr3_length: 14
j_call: TRBJ2-4
cdr3_aa: ASSPPGALAKNIQY

v_call: TRBV28
cdr3_length: 12
j_call: TRBJ2-7
cdr3_aa: ACIPGQGAYEQY

v_call: TRBV30
cdr3_length: 11
j_call: TRBJ2-5
cdr3_aa: AWSVTVQETQY

v_call: TRBV7-9
cdr3_length: 12
j_call: TRBJ1-5
cdr3_aa: ASSFDSSNQPQH

v_call: TRBV5-1
cdr3_length: 14
j_call: TRBJ2-5
cdr3_aa: ASSLALGQGGETQY

v_call: TRBV29-1
cdr3_length: 8
j_call: TRBJ1-4
cdr3_aa: SVEQEKLF

v_call: TRBV7-2
cdr3_length: 11
j_call: TRBJ1-5
cdr3_aa: ASSLGTIGPQH

v_call: TRBV18
cdr3_length: 14
j_call: TRBJ1-2
cdr3_aa: ASSLVAGDAGDGYT

v_call: TRBV14
cdr3_length: 12
j_call: TRBJ1-6
cdr3_aa: ASSQRGVVSPLH